This note documents a single TCR beta chain sequence. These data originate in a study of blood T cell repertoires in COVID-19. Sequencing was performed with immunoSEQ multiplex PCR; in TCRdb, only in-frame clones are kept and a portion is missing. The table has around 250,000 clones, about 80% seen once. Sequences were obtained from PBMCs or T cells enriched from blood (not recorded which). The origin of this receptor is a middle-aged man who had recovered from COVID-19.

CDR3 in DNA: TGTGCCAGCAGTTTATCGCGGCTGGATCCCCAGCATTTT. Protein sequence: CASSLSRLDPQHF. The chain couples TRBV27 to TRBJ1-5; no reliable D call. Between the trimmed V and J ends, which lost 0 bases and 10 bases, there was a span of 10 bases. The CDR3 has 13 residues. In germline, CDR1 is MNHEY, CDR2 SMNVEV (reference sequence).